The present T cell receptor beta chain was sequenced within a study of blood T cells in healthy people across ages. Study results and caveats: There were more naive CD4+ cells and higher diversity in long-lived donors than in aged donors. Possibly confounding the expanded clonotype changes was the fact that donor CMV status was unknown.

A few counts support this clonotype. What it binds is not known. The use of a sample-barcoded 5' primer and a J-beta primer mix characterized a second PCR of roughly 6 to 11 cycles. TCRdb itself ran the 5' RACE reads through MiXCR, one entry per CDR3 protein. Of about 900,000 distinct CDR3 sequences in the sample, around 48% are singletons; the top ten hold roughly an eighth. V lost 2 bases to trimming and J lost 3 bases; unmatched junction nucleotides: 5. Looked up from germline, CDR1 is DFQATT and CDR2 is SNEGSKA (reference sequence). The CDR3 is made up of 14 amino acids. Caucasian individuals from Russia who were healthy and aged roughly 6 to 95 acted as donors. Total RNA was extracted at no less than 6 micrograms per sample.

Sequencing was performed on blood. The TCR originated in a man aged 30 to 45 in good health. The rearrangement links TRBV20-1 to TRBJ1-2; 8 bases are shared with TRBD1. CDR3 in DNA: TGCAGTGCTAGACCGGGACAGGAGTACTATGGCTACACCTTC. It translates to CSARPGQEYYGYTF.